Listed below are T cell receptor beta chains from one sample, sequenced in a study of blood T cell repertoires in COVID-19. The table came from immunoSEQ multiplex PCR; TCRdb's copy has only in-frame clones and leaves some out. The table shows approximately 130,000 clones, with around 85% occurring only once. The specimen was peripheral blood. All receptors derive from a human donor in a cohort sampled during active COVID-19. Each CDR3 is given with its conserved first and last residue. Each record gives: D gene, J gene, V gene, CDR3 DNA, CDR3 protein. D genes are given only for firm matches.

>TRBD2|TRBJ2-1|TRBV4-3
TGCGCCAGCAGCCTACGACTAGCGGGCCACTCCTACAATGAGCAGTTCTTC
CASSLRLAGHSYNEQFF
>TRBD1|TRBJ1-4|TRBV15
TGTGCCACCAGCAGAGATCGGTCAGGGGGCTGGGCTAATGAAAAACTGTTTTTT
CATSRDRSGGWANEKLFF
>.|TRBJ1-1|TRBV4-3
TGCGCCAGCAGCCAGTCTCAACGGAGGAACACTGAAGCTTTCTTT
CASSQSQRRNTEAFF
>.|TRBJ2-6|TRBV5-4
TGTGCCAGCAGCTTGGCCGGAGGGCCTGGGGCCAACGTCCTGACTTTC
CASSLAGGPGANVLTF
>.|TRBJ2-1|TRBV7-9
TGTGCCAGCAGCTTGCTGGGGCCCTACAATGAGCAGTTCTTC
CASSLLGPYNEQFF
>.|TRBJ1-2|TRBV9
TGTGCCAGCAGCCTCATCCCAGAGGGGGACTATGGCTACACCTTC
CASSLIPEGDYGYTF
>.|TRBJ1-5|TRBV7-2
TGTGCCAGCAGCAATACTCAGGGGAGAGGGGGCAATCAGCCCCAGCATTTT
CASSNTQGRGGNQPQHF
>.|TRBJ1-4|TRBV7-9
TGTGCCAGCAGCTACGACAGTGACTCAAATGAAAAACTGTTTTTT
CASSYDSDSNEKLFF
>.|TRBJ2-6|TRBV4-3
TGCGCCAGCAGCCAAGATCTGTTACACACCTCTGGGGCCAACGTCCTGACTTTC
CASSQDLLHTSGANVLTF
>.|TRBJ1-5|TRBV7-2
TGTGCCAGCAGCCCAAGTAGTCAAGGGGACCAGCATTTT
CASSPSSQGDQHF
>.|TRBJ2-3|TRBV7-2
TGTGCCAGCAGCTTAGGAAGCTTCAGCACAGATACGCAGTATTTT
CASSLGSFSTDTQYF